This T cell receptor (beta chain) was recovered during a study of cytomegalovirus exposure and HLA in healthy donors. Study observations and caveats: V- and J-gene trimming of TCR beta was linked (in a later analysis) to a missense DCLRE1C variant. In vitro testing confirmed a few CMV-associated chains as specific for CMV antigens. While the bulk of TCR sequences proved rare, some public TCRs turned up in many donors. Beyond CMV serostatus, there was no information to go on about immune exposure.

Vbeta (60) and Jbeta (13) primers were used in the PCR. Clones were read by immunoSEQ multiplex PCR, and TCRdb kept only the in-frame ones, dropping some. Of around 100,000 clones detected, 70% to 80% appear once; the ten largest clones hold 3.5% to 5%. As concerns this clone: The target antigen is unknown.

Germline CDR1 reads SGHRS; CDR2 reads YFSETQ. V was pared by 5 bases and J by 0 bases, with 25 bases between. This CDR3 is built from 19 residues. The source is a woman between 40 and 55 years old in good health and CMV-seropositive. The chain uses TRBV5-1 and TRBJ2-3, with D possibly matching TRBD2 (5 bases). The sequencing sample was made of PBMCs. The CDR3 here is CASRSSSGVSSSSTDTQYF. DNA of the CDR3: TGCGCCAGCAGATCCTCCAGCGGAGTGAGTTCTTCTAGCACAGATACGCAGTATTTT. The variable domain in full, completed from reference TRBV5-1 and TRBJ2-3, reads KAGVTQTPRYLIKTRGQQVTLSCSPISGHRSVSWYQQTPGQGLQFLFEYFSETQRNKGNFPGRFSGRQFSNSRSEMNVSTLELGDSALYLCASRSSSGVSSSSTDTQYFGPGTRLTVL.